A single sample gave rise to the 26 T cell receptor beta chains below, sequenced in a study of Ad26.COV2.S vaccination and SARS-CoV-2 variants. Produced via immunoSEQ multiplex PCR; TCRdb's table is partial and in-frame only. The sample has hundreds of thousands of clones; 70% to 90% are singletons. The treatment: around 19 received Ad26.COV2.S at low or high dose, single or two shots; about 5 received placebo; per-sample allocation not given. Collection of the samples took place on day 63 after the first injection of vaccine or placebo. Sequencing used peripheral blood, obtained in a trial of Ad26.COV2.S vaccine versus placebo. The receptors come from a person between 18 and 65 years old who received the Ad26.COV2.S COVID-19 vaccine or a placebo.

V gene TRBV10-3 combines with J gene TRBJ2-7; the match to TRBD2 covers 11 bases. The germline CDR1 and CDR2 sequences are ENHRY and SYGVKD. V dropped 6 bases and J dropped 3; count of bases not matched to a gene: 4. The CDR3 totals 14 residues. The CDR3 is CAISLGTSGYEQYF. CDR3 bases: TGTGCCATCAGCCTAGGGACTAGCGGCTACGAGCAGTACTTC.

The V call is TRBV7-8, the J call TRBJ2-7; D is possibly TRBD1 or TRBD2 (5 bases each). Looked up from germline, CDR1 is SGHVS and CDR2 is FQNEAQ. Trimming took 5 bases from V and 4 from J, leaving 15 bases between them. The CDR3 has 14 residues. The DNA of the CDR3 is TGTGCCAGCAGCCCCCGGGGCGGCGCGTACGAGCAGTACTTC. Amino acid sequence: CASSPRGGAYEQYF.

This chain links TRBV7-9 with TRBJ2-1, with TRBD2 identical over 13 bases. The V segment lost 5 bases and the J segment 6 bases; nucleotides outside the gene matches: 7. CDR3 length equals 16 residues. Looked up from germline, CDR1 is SEHNR and CDR2 is FQNEAQ (reference sequence). CDR3 DNA: TGTGCCAGCAGCCCCCCGGGACTAGCGGGAAGCAATGAGCAGTTCTTC. Amino acids: CASSPPGLAGSNEQFF.

V usage is TRBV2 and J usage is TRBJ2-7; 7 positions match TRBD1. Germline CDR1 reads SNHLY; CDR2 reads FYNNEI. The CDR3 is made up of 14 amino acids. V trimming: 7 bases; J trimming: 0 bases; junction bases outside the gene matches: 6. The CDR3 reads CASTLTGSSYEQYF. CDR3 bases: TGTGCCAGCACCCTGACAGGGAGCTCCTACGAGCAGTACTTC.

This clone was seen a single time. The rearrangement links TRBV6-1 to TRBJ2-7; D may be TRBD1 or TRBD2 (6 bases each). Trimming took 3 bases from V and 2 from J, leaving 8 bases between them. This CDR3 comprises 13 residues. Germline V gene sequence: CDR1 MNHNS, CDR2 SASEGT. CDR3 sequence: CASSDRGPYEQYF. The CDR3 nucleotides read TGTGCCAGCAGTGACCGGGGGCCCTACGAGCAGTACTTC.

This chain links TRBV11-2 with TRBJ1-4; 9 bases are shared with TRBD1. Per the germline V gene, CDR1 is SGHAT and CDR2 is FQNNGV. The CDR3 totals 17 residues. Trimming at V came to 4 bases and at J to 8 bases, leaving 14 bases not matched to a gene. CDR3 DNA sequence: TGTGCCAGCAGCTCTCGACCTGGGGACAGGGTCCACGAAAAACTGTTTTTT. Its protein product is CASSSRPGDRVHEKLFF.

The rearrangement links TRBV19 to TRBJ1-5; 9 bases are a match to TRBD1. The CDR3 consists of 14 residues. CDR1 LNHDA and CDR2 SQIVND come from the germline V gene (reference sequence). Unmatched junction bases numbered 2, after V lost 8 bases and J lost 0 bases. The CDR3 region is CASRDRASNQPQHF. CDR3 nucleotides: TGTGCCAGTCGGGACAGGGCTAGCAATCAGCCCCAGCATTTT.

A few counts support this clone. The chain carries TRBV7-2 and TRBJ2-3; D uncertain. CDR1 is SGHTA, CDR2 FQGNSA, per germline. V was trimmed by 4 bases and J by 2 bases, leaving 13 bases between them. CDR3 length: 15 residues. In DNA, the CDR3 is TGTGCCAGCAGCTACTACACACCTACCACAGATACGCAGTATTTT. Amino acid sequence: CASSYYTPTTDTQYF. Filled out from reference TRBV7-2 and TRBJ2-3, the complete variable domain reads GAGVSQSPSNKVTEKGKDVELRCDPISGHTALYWYRQSLGQGLEFLIYFQGNSAPDKSGLPSDRFSAERTGGSVSTLTIQRTQQEDSAVYLCASSYYTPTTDTQYFGPGTRLTVL.

V gene TRBV5-1 combines with J gene TRBJ1-2, with D unresolved. The CDR3 totals 15 residues. CDR1 and CDR2 from the germline V gene are SGHRS and YFSETQ. V shed 3 bases and J shed 2 bases, with 14 bases lying between them. The CDR3 sequence is CASSSQPDTNYGYTF. The CDR3 bases are TGCGCCAGCAGCTCCCAACCTGACACGAACTATGGCTACACCTTC.

This rearrangement joins TRBV28 to TRBJ1-2, with a possible D match to TRBD1 (6 bases). This CDR3 is 13 amino acids long. The germline gives CDR1 MDHEN, CDR2 SYDVKM. The V gene lost 8 bases and the J gene lost 7 bases, with 17 bases spanning the gap. The CDR3 spells CASGRQVRGGYTF. The CDR3 bases are TGTGCCAGCGGAAGACAGGTCCGGGGTGGCTACACCTTC.

This chain links TRBV29-1 with TRBJ1-4; D unresolved. This CDR3 region has 15 residues. Germline CDR1 reads SQVTM; CDR2 reads ANQGSEA. The V end was cut by 0 bases, the J end by 0 bases, with 8 bases between. DNA for the CDR3: TGCAGCGTTGAAGATCTCACAGCAACTAATGAAAAACTGTTTTTT. Its protein is CSVEDLTATNEKLFF.

CDR3 coding DNA: TGTGCCAGCAGCCAAACTAGCGGGAGTAATGCCGAGCAGTACTTC. This gives the protein CASSQTSGSNAEQYF. The chain is built from TRBV3-1 (or the pseudogene TRBV3-2) and TRBJ2-7, with 11 bases that match TRBD2. This CDR3 is built from 15 residues. V shed 2 bases, J shed 6 bases, and the junction held 6 bases outside the gene matches. CDR1 is LGHDT, CDR2 YNNKEL, per germline (reference sequence).

The V call is TRBV2, the J call TRBJ1-4, with D unclear. CDR1 SNHLY and CDR2 FYNNEI come from the germline V gene. Trimming pared 4 bases from V and 2 bases from J, leaving 5 bases between. This CDR3 is 13 amino acids long. In DNA, the CDR3 is TGTGCCAGCAGTGTAGGCACTAATGAAAAACTGTTTTTT. Protein product: CASSVGTNEKLFF.

The chain uses TRBV30 and TRBJ1-1; no reliable D call. Looked up from germline, CDR1 is GTSNPN and CDR2 is SVGIG (reference sequence). The CDR3 spans 14 residues. V was pared by 5 bases and J by 10 bases, with 23 bases between. CDR3 sequence reads: CAWSEEPNHFGAFF. The CDR3 bases are TGTGCCTGGTCTGAGGAGCCGAATCATTTCGGAGCTTTCTTT.

V is TRBV11-2 and J is TRBJ2-7, with 7 bases matching TRBD1. CDR3 size: 15 residues. The ends lost 1 base at V and 4 bases at J; junction bases unmatched: 7. In germline, CDR1 is SGHAT, CDR2 FQNNGV. The CDR3 DNA follows: TGTGCCAGCAGCTTAGCTGGGACAGTAACGTACGAGCAGTACTTC. It is translated as CASSLAGTVTYEQYF. Together with reference TRBV11-2 and TRBJ2-7, the CDR3 gives the full variable domain: EAGVAQSPRYKIIEKRQSVAFWCNPISGHATLYWYQQILGQGPKLLIQFQNNGVVDDSQLPKDRFSAERLKGVDSTLKIQPAKLEDSAVYLCASSLAGTVTYEQYFGPGTRLTVT.

This clone turned up a few times. V and J are TRBV7-2 and TRBJ1-2; TRBD1 aligns across 8 bases. V shed 3 bases, J shed 0 bases, and the junction held 3 bases outside the gene matches. The CDR3 contains 15 residues. The germline V gene encodes CDR1 SGHTA and CDR2 FQGNSA. The CDR3 nucleotides are TGTGCCAGCAGCTTCGACAGGGGATCTAACTATGGCTACACCTTC. Protein: CASSFDRGSNYGYTF.

J is TRBJ2-4 and V is TRBV5-4, with 10 nucleotides matching TRBD1. Per the germline V gene, CDR1 is SGHNT and CDR2 is YYREEE (reference sequence). The length of the CDR3 is 16 residues. The V gene end was trimmed by 0 bases and the J gene end by 2 bases; junction bases not matched to a gene: 2. CDR3 sequence: CASSLGTGGPKNIQYF. CDR3 DNA sequence: TGTGCCAGCAGCTTGGGGACAGGGGGTCCCAAAAACATTCAGTACTTC.

The chain couples TRBV27 to TRBJ2-3, with D maybe TRBD1 (6 bases). The germline V gene has CDR1 MNHEY and CDR2 SMNVEV (reference sequence). The CDR3 runs to 16 residues. Trimming shortened V by 7 bases and J by 5 bases, and 22 bases separated the two germline ends. CDR3 residues: CASTPHPGQSRDTQYF. The CDR3 DNA reads TGTGCCAGCACCCCCCATCCCGGACAGAGCCGAGATACGCAGTATTTT.

V is TRBV11-2 and J is TRBJ1-5, with a possible D match to TRBD1 (5 bases). Germline assignment: CDR1 SGHAT and CDR2 FQNNGV. CDR3 size: 15 residues. The V end lost 4 bases, the J end lost 5 bases, and 15 bases lay between the germline ends. The CDR3 here is CASSWRGQGHQPQHF. The CDR3 bases are TGTGCCAGCAGCTGGAGAGGGCAGGGACATCAGCCCCAGCATTTT.

This clone was recorded a few times. The rearrangement links TRBV15 to TRBJ1-1; D unresolved. Germline V CDR1 and CDR2: LNHNV, YYDKDF (reference sequence). The CDR3 runs to 13 residues. The V and J ends lost 8 bases and 2 bases respectively, with 12 bases between them. The CDR3 sequence is CATGLGPNTEAFF. The DNA of the CDR3 is TGTGCCACCGGCCTCGGACCCAACACTGAAGCTTTCTTT.

This clone was seen just once. The chain couples TRBV27 to TRBJ2-7; D gene unclear. The CDR3 runs to 12 residues. Germline V gene sequence: CDR1 MNHEY, CDR2 SMNVEV (reference sequence). Deletions cut 5 bases from V and 3 bases from J, with 8 bases between. The CDR3 is CASSGLGYEQYF. In DNA form, the CDR3 reads TGTGCCAGCAGTGGTTTGGGCTACGAGCAGTACTTC.

V gene TRBV7-2 combines with J gene TRBJ1-1; D gene ambiguous. From germline, CDR1 is SGHTA and CDR2 FQGNSA. V was cut by 4 bases and J by 5 bases, with 14 bases left in between. The CDR3 loop spans 14 amino acids. As DNA, the CDR3 is TGTGCCAGCAGCTCAGCCGGGGTTTGGACTGAAGCTTTCTTT. It specifies CASSSAGVWTEAFF.

The rearrangement joins TRBV6-1 to TRBJ1-2; D is possibly TRBD1 (6 bases). The V and J ends lost 1 base and 4 bases respectively, with 13 bases between them. CDR3 size: 15 residues. CDR1 and CDR2 from the germline V gene are MNHNS and SASEGT. CDR3 sequence reads: CASSEGGGRGYGYTF. The CDR3 bases are TGTGCCAGCAGTGAAGGGGGGGGGCGAGGCTATGGCTACACCTTC.

This clone was detected a few times. CDR3 loop: CASSLGPTGVTYEQYF. In DNA form, the CDR3 reads TGTGCCAGCAGCTTAGGTCCGACAGGGGTCACCTACGAGCAGTACTTC. V gene TRBV7-2 combines with J gene TRBJ2-7; 8 bases align to TRBD1. The CDR3 runs 16 residues. Germline loops: CDR1 SGHTA, CDR2 FQGNSA. J lost 2 bases, V lost 1 base, and 7 bases had no gene match.

This clone was seen only once. V gene TRBV4-1 combines with J gene TRBJ2-3; D is perhaps TRBD2 (6 bases). The germline V gene encodes CDR1 MGHRA and CDR2 YSYEKL. The CDR3 consists of 14 residues. V lost 3 bases to trimming and J lost 2 bases, with 9 bases between them. The CDR3 DNA follows: TGCGCCAGCAGCCACGGAGGGAACACAGATACGCAGTATTTT. Protein: CASSHGGNTDTQYF.

The chain recombines TRBV7-9 with TRBJ2-2; TRBD2 matches at 8 bases. This CDR3 has 16 residues. Germline V lookup: CDR1 SEHNR, CDR2 FQNEAQ (reference sequence). The J segment lost 6 bases and the V segment lost 4 bases, leaving 10 bases of the junction unmatched. CDR3: CASSSPGGIGAGELFF. The CDR3 DNA follows: TGTGCCAGCAGCTCCCCGGGAGGGATAGGTGCCGGGGAGCTGTTTTTT.